The clone carrying this T cell receptor (beta chain) was seen a handful of times. Its antigen is unknown. The data were obtained in a study of T cell repertoires in cytomegalovirus infection. Study background: The authors used CMV epitopes that were HLA-C-restricted (recently identified) and HLA-B-restricted (well studied). Matching HLA type and CMV infection were both indicated by public TCR beta signatures.

Germline CDR1 is SGHNT and CDR2 is YENEEA. The CDR3 runs 14 residues. V lost 5 bases and J lost 7; bases outside the gene matches: 8. TCRdb fed the reads into MiXCR, producing one record per CDR3 protein. The top ten clones hold 15% to 20% of a sample with some 480,000 distinct CDR3 sequences, more than 30% of them seen once. General observations from the study: HLA-C-restricted CMV clonotypes gave the most frequent clonotype in two of eight donors. Based on cumulative public TCR beta family frequency, carriers of CMV plus the relevant HLA were identified.

The receptor was derived from a human donor in good health (CMV status not recorded). Some clones in this sample may be carry-over from other donors' samples. This chain connects TRBV11-3 to TRBJ1-3; 7 bases fit TRBD1. The input for sequencing was cultured PBMCs, taken from culture after CMV antigen stimulation. In DNA, the CDR3 is TGTGCCAGCAGCGATGGACAGGTCACCAACACCATATATTTT. It codes for CASSDGQVTNTIYF.